A selection of T cell receptor beta chains follows, all from one sample in a study of monozygotic twins with inflammatory bowel disease. Reanalyzing the 5' RACE reads, TCRdb keeps one entry per CDR3 protein, without DNA. This sample's table has more than 300,000 distinct CDR3 sequences. Sequenced sample: blood. All receptors come from a human donor with ulcerative colitis or Crohn's disease, or a healthy co-twin of an affected twin (not recorded which). Both conserved end residues are part of each CDR3. Each record gives: V gene, J gene, CDR3 protein.

>TRBV20-1|TRBJ1-1
CSARSRNTEAFF
>TRBV5-1|TRBJ1-5
CASSLALGDQPQHF
>TRBV7-9|TRBJ2-1
CASSTAGTSSNEQFF
>TRBV7-8|TRBJ1-6
CASSLDRPSMSPLHF
>TRBV5-1|TRBJ1-2
CASSLEGGAGYGYTF
>TRBV7-2|TRBJ2-1
CASSAQVHVYNEQFF
>TRBV10-3|TRBJ2-1
CAISDFDEQFF
>TRBV18|TRBJ1-1
CASSPLQGGNTEAFF
>TRBV27|TRBJ2-2
CASTPGVAGELFF
>TRBV20-1|TRBJ2-7
CSAGTSGYEQYF
>TRBV27|TRBJ2-2
CASSKQGTGELFF
>TRBV3-1|TRBJ2-2
CASSPAGGGRTGELFF
>TRBV29-1|TRBJ1-3
CSILRGTGNTIYF
>TRBV29-1|TRBJ2-7
CSVESWTGGYEQYF
>TRBV4-3|TRBJ2-7
CASSQGVTGGYEQYF
>TRBV12-3/TRBV12-4|TRBJ1-1
CASSLWARDTEAFF
>TRBV7-9|TRBJ2-1
CASSLYGDFRDEQFF
>TRBV6-1|TRBJ2-3
CASSEGVPGLAGADTQYF
>TRBV5-4|TRBJ2-7
CASSLMGRKSSYEQYF
>TRBV3-1|TRBJ2-2
CASQDTGELFF
>TRBV7-2|TRBJ2-7
CASSLEIVVEQYF
>TRBV20-1|TRBJ1-6
CSARLTTGGLRPLHF
>TRBV12-3/TRBV12-4|TRBJ2-5
CASRKAETQYF
>TRBV5-1|TRBJ1-2
CASSPGPNYGYTF
>TRBV7-9|TRBJ2-2
CASSFAGTNTGELFF
>TRBV24-1|TRBJ2-2
CATAAPGQGNTGELFF
>TRBV27|TRBJ1-1
CASSFMVFSEAFF
>TRBV6-1|TRBJ1-5
CASSRTGEGNQPQHF
>TRBV4-3|TRBJ2-1
CASTRGSRPSDALQPSRRFF
>TRBV4-1|TRBJ1-1
CASSQGLLGWYTEAFF
>TRBV27|TRBJ1-5
CASSFTGDTNQPQHF
>TRBV5-5|TRBJ1-1
CASSLWVGGLSTEAFF
>TRBV3-1|TRBJ2-7
CASSQVLLGYEQYF
>TRBV28|TRBJ2-3
CASSLVRGRGDTQYF
>TRBV6-5|TRBJ1-5
CASSYSGMGNQPQHF
>TRBV24-1|TRBJ2-5
CATSDTTDGTQYF
>TRBV10-3|TRBJ2-7
CAIRGNGRSGEQYF